This TCR beta chain was documented in a study of OX40 agonist ivuxolimab in advanced cancers. Study-wide findings and caveats: CD4+ and CD8+ T cells in blood underwent clonal expansion by week 6 at 0.1 to 3.0 mg/kg.

The CDR3 length is 15 residues. Per germline, CDR1 SGHTA and CDR2 FQGNSA. Losses at the gene ends were 2 bases for V and 2 bases for J; bases not matched to a gene: 3. As to this clone: As yet, its antigen is unknown.

Repertoires were generated with immunoSEQ multiplex PCR, while TCRdb's copy carries only in-frame clones and drops some. The sample includes tens of thousands of clones, about 88% of them seen just once. With baseline, cycle 4 day 1, and cycle 7 day 1 as timepoints, blood was sampled. The sample here was CD4+ or CD8+ T cells sorted from blood, taken in a trial of the OX40 agonist ivuxolimab. This clonotype was obtained from an adult with an advanced solid tumor such as melanoma, head and neck, liver or kidney cancer. The chain carries TRBV7-2 and TRBJ2-1; 7 bases align to TRBD2. DNA for the CDR3: TGTGCCAGCAGCTTAAGGACTAGGGCCTACAATGAGCAGTTCTTC. Its protein product is CASSLRTRAYNEQFF.